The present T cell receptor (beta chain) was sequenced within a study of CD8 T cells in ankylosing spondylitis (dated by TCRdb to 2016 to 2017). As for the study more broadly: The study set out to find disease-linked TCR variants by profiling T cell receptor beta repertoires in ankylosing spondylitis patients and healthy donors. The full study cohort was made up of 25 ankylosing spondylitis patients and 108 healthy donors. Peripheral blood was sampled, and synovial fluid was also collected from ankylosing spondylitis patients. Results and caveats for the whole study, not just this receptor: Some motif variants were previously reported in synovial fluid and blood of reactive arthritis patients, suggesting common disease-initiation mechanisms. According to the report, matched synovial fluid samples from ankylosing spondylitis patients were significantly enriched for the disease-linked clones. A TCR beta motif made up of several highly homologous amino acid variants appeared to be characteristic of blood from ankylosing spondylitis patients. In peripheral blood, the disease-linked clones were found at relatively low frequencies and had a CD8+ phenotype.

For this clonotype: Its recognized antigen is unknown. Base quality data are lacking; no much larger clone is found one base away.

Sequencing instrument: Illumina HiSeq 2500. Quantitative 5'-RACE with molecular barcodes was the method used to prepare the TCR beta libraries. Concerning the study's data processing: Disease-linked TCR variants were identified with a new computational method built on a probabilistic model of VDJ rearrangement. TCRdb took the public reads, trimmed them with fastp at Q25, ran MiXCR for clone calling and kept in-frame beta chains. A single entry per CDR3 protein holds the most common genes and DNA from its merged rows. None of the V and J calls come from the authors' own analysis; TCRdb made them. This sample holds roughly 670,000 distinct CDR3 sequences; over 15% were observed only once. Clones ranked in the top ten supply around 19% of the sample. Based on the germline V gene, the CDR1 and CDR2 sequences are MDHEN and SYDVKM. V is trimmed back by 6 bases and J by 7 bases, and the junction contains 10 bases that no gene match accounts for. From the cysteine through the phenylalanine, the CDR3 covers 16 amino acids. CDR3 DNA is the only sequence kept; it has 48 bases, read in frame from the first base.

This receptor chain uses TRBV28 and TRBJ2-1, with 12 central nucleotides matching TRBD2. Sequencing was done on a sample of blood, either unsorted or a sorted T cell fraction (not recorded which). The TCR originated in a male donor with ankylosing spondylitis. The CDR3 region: CASSPDTSGRWNEQFF. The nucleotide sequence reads TGTGCCAGCAGCCCAGACACTAGCGGGAGGTGGAATGAGCAGTTCTTC.